The 16 T cell receptor beta chains reported below all come from one sample, sequenced in a study of identical twins. From the 5' RACE reads, TCRdb called clonotypes with MiXCR, one entry per CDR3 protein. Of about 240,000 distinct CDR3 sequences in the sample, 8% to 11% are singletons; the top ten hold 8% to 10%. The sample taken for sequencing was memory T cells sorted from blood. The receptors derive from a man between 50 and 59 years old in good health.

The rearrangement links TRBV5-1 to TRBJ2-1; 9 nucleotides agree with TRBD1. The CDR3 covers 14 residues. Germline V CDR1 and CDR2: SGHRS, YFSETQ. Losses at the gene ends were 6 bases for V and 5 bases for J; bases not matched to a gene: 6. This CDR3 reads CASTRDRADNEQFF. CDR3 DNA: TGCGCCAGCACCCGGGACAGGGCAGACAATGAGCAGTTCTTC.

The gene calls are TRBV7-8 and TRBJ2-3; D is ambiguous. Deletions cut 3 bases from V and 2 bases from J, with 12 bases between. Germline V gene lookup returns CDR1 SGHVS and CDR2 FQNEAQ. The CDR3 loop spans 15 amino acids. For the CDR3, the DNA is TGTGCCAGCAGCTTCCAGGTCCTACCCACAGATACGCAGTATTTT. Amino acid sequence: CASSFQVLPTDTQYF. Supplemented by reference TRBV7-8 and TRBJ2-3, the full variable domain reads GAGVSQSPRYKVAKRGQDVALRCDPISGHVSLFWYQQALGQGPEFLTYFQNEAQLDKSGLPSDRFFAERPEGSVSTLKIQRTQQEDSAVYLCASSFQVLPTDTQYFGPGTRLTVL.

This CDR3 reads CASSLAAGTANEKLFF. As DNA, the CDR3 is TGTGCCAGCAGCTTAGCTGCCGGCACAGCTAATGAAAAACTGTTTTTT. J is TRBJ1-4 and V is TRBV7-9; D unresolved. CDR3 length equals 16 residues. The germline V gene encodes CDR1 SEHNR and CDR2 FQNEAQ (reference sequence). The ends were cut back, 0 bases at V and 3 bases at J, with 11 bases in the middle.

This clonotype showed up many times. It is unclear where the CDR3 begins or ends on the DNA, so no DNA is shown, and the CDR3 is as TCRdb lists it. This chain connects TRBV20-1 to TRBJ2-7; TRBD2 was called by the table and not checked on the DNA. Germline V gene data show CDR1 as DFQATT and CDR2 as SNEGSKA (reference sequence). Termini included, the CDR3 measures 12 amino acids. This CDR3 is CSARVASGIEYF.

This clonotype was seen more than once but under ten times. J is TRBJ2-3 and V is TRBV20-1; TRBD1 or TRBD2 may be the D gene (5 bases each). CDR1 DFQATT and CDR2 SNEGSKA come from the germline V gene (reference sequence). This CDR3 region has 15 residues. Trimming cost V 0 bases and J 1 base, with 11 bases left between them. Written as DNA, the CDR3 is TGCAGTGCTAGAGATTGGGGGAGCGGCACAGATACGCAGTATTTT. Encoded protein: CSARDWGSGTDTQYF.

This clonotype came up many times. V is TRBV4-3 and J is TRBJ1-2; 7 bases match TRBD1. This CDR3 has 16 residues. Germline CDR1 and CDR2: LGHNA and YSLEER. Trimming removed 4 bases from V and 2 bases from J; junction bases left unmatched: 10. CDR3 DNA sequence: TGCGCCAGCAGCCGGGGGGGGGCACAGGGGAACTATGGCTACACCTTC. Encoded protein: CASSRGGAQGNYGYTF.

This clonotype showed up just a few times. The rearrangement joins TRBV20-1 to TRBJ2-1, with a possible D match to TRBD2 (5 bases). V was trimmed by 2 bases and J by 10 bases, leaving 15 bases between them. Germline V gene sequence: CDR1 DFQATT, CDR2 SNEGSKA (reference sequence). This CDR3 has 13 residues. In DNA form, the CDR3 reads TGCAGTGCTAGACCGGGGATAGGTAGAGAGCAGTTCTTC. Amino acid sequence: CSARPGIGREQFF.

This clonotype was observed a handful of times. The chain is built from TRBV28 and TRBJ1-1, with a possible D match to TRBD1 (5 bases). CDR1 and CDR2 from the germline V gene are MDHEN and SYDVKM. V was cut by 7 bases and J by 1 base, with 22 bases left in between. CDR3 length: 17 amino acids. The DNA of the CDR3 is TGTGCCAGCAACAAAGGGGCCCCGATCCCACGGAACACTGAAGCTTTCTTT. This sequence encodes CASNKGAPIPRNTEAFF.

The CDR3 bases are TGTGCCTGGAGGCAATCTCCGACTAGCGGGTACACAGATACGCAGTATTTT. This encodes CAWRQSPTSGYTDTQYF. The chain has TRBV30 and TRBJ2-3, with 10 nucleotides matching TRBD2. CDR1 and CDR2 from the germline V gene are GTSNPN and SVGIG (reference sequence). The CDR3 contains 17 residues. V gave up 3 bases and J gave up 2 bases; unmatched junction bases: 11.

In its sample, this clonotype was seen many times. J is TRBJ1-5 and V is TRBV6-2 or TRBV6-3, with D perhaps matching TRBD1 (5 bases). Germline CDR1 MNHEY, CDR2 SVGEGT. The CDR3 length is 15 residues. V lost 8 bases and J lost 6, with 20 bases in between. The CDR3 spells CASAPSGRWGQPQHF. CDR3 nucleotide sequence: TGTGCCAGCGCCCCCTCGGGGCGCTGGGGTCAGCCCCAGCATTTT.

This clonotype came up many times. CDR3: CSARDDYGGVYGYTF. CDR3 coding DNA: TGCAGTGCTAGAGATGATTATGGGGGCGTCTATGGCTACACCTTC. The chain recombines TRBV20-1 with TRBJ1-2; D perhaps matches TRBD1 (6 bases). The V and J ends lost 0 bases and 4 bases respectively, with 15 bases between them. Per germline, CDR1 DFQATT and CDR2 SNEGSKA (reference sequence). The CDR3 is 15 residues long.

This chain links TRBV4-1 with TRBJ1-2, with a tentative D call TRBD1 (5 bases). Trimming took off 4 bases at V and 2 bases at J, with 14 bases between the two ends. The germline gives CDR1 MGHRA, CDR2 YSYEKL. CDR3 size: 15 residues. The CDR3 DNA reads as TGCGCCAGCAGCCCGTCCCCGCAGGGAAACTATGGCTACACCTTC. It codes for CASSPSPQGNYGYTF.

This clonotype appeared many times. This chain connects TRBV5-1 to TRBJ2-7; 7 nucleotides match TRBD2. Germline V gene data show CDR1 as SGHRS and CDR2 as YFSETQ. With 0 bases clipped from V and 0 bases from J, the junction kept 3 bases outside the gene matches. The CDR3 spans 15 residues. In DNA, the CDR3 is TGCGCCAGCAGCTTGGGGACTAGTCCCTCCTACGAGCAGTACTTC. It translates to CASSLGTSPSYEQYF.

The sample holds a few counts of this clonotype. The chain is built from TRBV3-1 and TRBJ2-3; 9 nucleotides agree with TRBD2. Germline V gene data show CDR1 as LGHDT and CDR2 as YNNKEL (reference sequence). This CDR3 has 17 residues. The V and J ends lost 4 bases and 3 bases, in that order; junction bases with no gene match: 11. CDR3 nucleotides: TGTGCCAGCAGCCGCCTTTGGGCGGGGGGGCAAACAGATACGCAGTATTTT. It translates to CASSRLWAGGQTDTQYF.

The table lists this clonotype with many counts. The V gene is TRBV20-1, the J gene TRBJ2-2, with D perhaps matching TRBD2 (6 bases). Deletions cut 0 bases from V and 4 bases from J, with 15 bases between. The CDR3 loop spans 16 amino acids. Germline lookup yields CDR1 DFQATT and CDR2 SNEGSKA (reference sequence). The chain's CDR3 is CSARESWRGGTGELFF. Written as DNA, the CDR3 is TGCAGTGCTAGAGAGTCCTGGCGGGGAGGCACCGGGGAGCTGTTTTTT.

This clonotype was detected a few times. This chain links TRBV5-1 with TRBJ2-5; weak D call: TRBD1 (6 bases). The ends were cut back, 2 bases at V and 5 bases at J, with 16 bases in the middle. CDR3 size: 15 residues. Germline loops: CDR1 SGHRS, CDR2 YFSETQ. Written as DNA, the CDR3 is TGCGCCAGCAGCTTTTGGGGGCGCGGGTCTGAGACCCAGTACTTC. Protein sequence: CASSFWGRGSETQYF.